The clone carrying this T cell receptor beta chain occurred a few times. This CDR3 contains 15 residues. The germline V gene encodes CDR1 LGHNA and CDR2 YNFKEQ. Trimming left V 8 bases short and J 0 bases short, with 14 bases between. TCRdb reanalysed the RT-PCR reads using MiXCR and keeps one entry per CDR3 protein. Altogether approximately 720,000 distinct CDR3 sequences are present, 13% to 15% being singletons, with the ten largest covering roughly 3.9%. The rearrangement joins TRBV4-2 to TRBJ2-1, with a tentative D call TRBD1 (5 bases). The receptor was isolated from a female donor in good health, serving as a healthy control. Sequenced input: memory CD4+ T cells from blood. This CDR3 reads CASGPTGVSYNEQFF. The DNA for the CDR3 is TGTGCCAGCGGCCCAACAGGAGTCTCCTACAATGAGCAGTTCTTC.